The sequence of this TCR beta chain was determined in a study of CD8 T cells in ankylosing spondylitis. Study conclusions and caveats: A motif in TCR beta, a set of under ten highly homologous variants, appeared characteristic of ankylosing spondylitis blood. Those disease-linked clones were CD8+; they were also relatively rare in peripheral blood.

V was pared by 6 bases and J by 5 bases, with 9 bases between. The CDR3 covers 12 residues. Germline V gene data show CDR1 as MDHEN and CDR2 as SYDVKM. This clonotype has at least ten counts. Antigen specificity is unknown. TCRdb re-derived calls from the 5' RACE reads in MiXCR, one entry per CDR3 protein. The sample consists of approximately 300,000 distinct CDR3 sequences, around 8% of them appearing once. This clonotype was sampled from a male donor with ankylosing spondylitis. The sequenced material came from blood, either unsorted or a sorted T cell fraction (not recorded which). This sequence joins TRBV28 and TRBJ2-3, with a tentative D call TRBD2 (5 bases). The CDR3 protein is CASRGAIDTQYF. DNA for the CDR3: TGTGCCAGCAGGGGAGCGATAGATACGCAGTATTTT. Full variable domain (rest looked up from reference TRBV28 and TRBJ2-3): DVKVTQSSRYLVKRTGEKVFLECVQDMDHENMFWYRQDPGLGLRLIYFSYDVKMKEKGDIPEGYSVSREKKERFSLILESASTNQTSMYLCASRGAIDTQYFGPGTRLTVL.